This TCR beta chain was profiled in a study of blood T cells in healthy people across ages. Trimming left V 7 bases short and J 16 bases short, with 20 bases between. Germline loops: CDR1 MNHNY, CDR2 SVGAGI (reference sequence). The CDR3 is made up of 13 amino acids. For the second PCR, which ran for roughly 7 to 11 cycles, a sample-barcoded 5' primer and a J-beta primer mix were used. Each single sample gave us at least 3 million CDR3-containing paired-end reads. TCRdb called the 5' RACE reads again in MiXCR, with one record for every CDR3 protein. The sample has 550,000 to 700,000 distinct CDR3 sequences; 27% are singletons. With respect to this clonotype: Its specificity is not known.

Study-wide points: More naive CD4+ cells and higher diversity were found in long-lived than in aged donors. Roughly linear declines in TCR beta diversity per million T cells occurred with age.

The source is a woman aged 70-85 years in good health. Sequencing used blood. The chain combines TRBV6-6 with TRBJ1-6; weak D call: TRBD1 (5 bases). Here the CDR3 DNA reads TGTGCCAGCACCCAGGGCCTTCCCTCGGGGCTCCACTTT. Encoded protein: CASTQGLPSGLHF.